Listed here are 26 T cell receptor beta chains from one sample, sequenced in a study of molecular identifiers for immune sequencing clone quantification (dated by TCRdb to 2016 to 2019). The library was obtained by PCR. The sequencing machine was a NextSeq 500. TCRdb cleaned the public reads at Q25 with fastp, built clones with MiXCR and kept in-frame beta chains. Rows are combined by CDR3 protein, so each entry shows the most common genes and DNA. The sample yields 460,000 or so distinct CDR3 sequences; approximately 25% were counted once. Of the sample, approximately 0.8% falls within the top ten clones. The material sequenced was naive CD8+ T cells from blood, with Jurkat cell RNA spiked in. This specimen's cell subset or site label, interpreted: FACS-sorted CD8+CD4-CCR7+CD45RA+ naive T cells. The receptors were gathered from a human donor in good health. Some libraries in this study had Jurkat cell RNA spiked in.

This clonotype was counted a few times. The rearrangement uses TRBV5-4 and TRBJ1-1; perhaps TRBD1 as D (5 bases). The germline V gene encodes CDR1 SGHNT and CDR2 YYREEE (reference sequence). This CDR3 has 16 residues. Trimming cost V 4 bases and J 3 bases, with 19 bases left between them. In DNA, the CDR3 is TGTGCCAGCAGCCCGACAGCTTCACCATCTCACACTGAAGCTTTCTTT. Translation gives CASSPTASPSHTEAFF.

Details on this clonotype: With a much larger clone just one base away, this may be a read error. This chain links TRBV30 with TRBJ2-3; D may correspond to TRBD1 or TRBD2 (5 bases each). The V end was cut by 5 bases, the J end by 4 bases, with 19 bases between. CDR1 GTSNPN and CDR2 SVGIG come from the germline V gene (reference sequence). CDR3 length equals 15 residues. The CDR3 DNA reads TGTGCCTGGGCTAAGGGACCATCTGTCGCAGATACGCAGTATTTT. The encoded protein is CAWAKGPSVADTQYF.

Comments on this clonotype: This may come from a read error, since a much larger clone is one base off. In DNA, the CDR3 is TGCGACAGCAGCTTTACAGGGGGCCACGAGCAGTACTTC. This translates into CDSSFTGGHEQYF. This chain joins TRBV5-1 and TRBJ2-7; TRBD1 agrees at 9 bases. CDR1 SGHRS and CDR2 YFSETQ come from the germline V gene. The CDR3 loop spans 13 amino acids.

The rearrangement uses TRBV2 and TRBJ1-4; D remains ambiguous. This CDR3 comprises 17 residues. Germline CDR1 SNHLY, CDR2 FYNNEI. Trimming took off 1 base at V and 2 bases at J, with 14 bases between the two ends. The DNA of the CDR3 is TGTGCCAGCAGTGAAGTTGTGTATGGTTCTACTAATGAAAAACTGTTTTTT. Translation: CASSEVVYGSTNEKLFF.

A note on this clonotype: A read error may be the cause here, since a much bigger clone is one base away. V is TRBV7-9 and J is TRBJ2-1; D may match TRBD1 or TRBD2 (6 bases each). This CDR3 comprises 15 residues. Germline CDR1 and CDR2: SEHNR and FQNEAQ (reference sequence). V dropped 11 bases and J dropped 8 bases, with 25 bases sitting between them. The CDR3 DNA follows: TGTGCCGCCGGGGGCCACACCATCCACCAGGATGAGCAGTTCTTC. This encodes CAAGGHTIHQDEQFF.

The rearrangement uses TRBV28 and TRBJ1-1; possibly TRBD1 for D (5 bases). Trimming shortened V by 8 bases and J by 1 base, and 14 bases separated the two germline ends. Germline assignment: CDR1 MDHEN and CDR2 SYDVKM. The CDR3 is made up of 14 amino acids. The CDR3 bases are TGTGCCAGCCATCCAGGGTTTGAGAACACTGAAGCTTTCTTT. The encoded protein is CASHPGFENTEAFF.

This chain links TRBV12-5 with TRBJ2-3; D unclear. Germline V gene sequence: CDR1 LGHNT, CDR2 FRNRAP. The CDR3 consists of 15 residues. V was cut by 3 bases and J by 2 bases, with 12 bases left in between. CDR3 residues: CASGFHVGYTDTQYF. DNA for the CDR3: TGTGCTAGTGGTTTCCATGTGGGATACACAGATACGCAGTATTTT.

The chain links TRBV5-3 to TRBJ2-2, with 10 bases identical to TRBD1. TRBV5-3 is an ORF; its function is uncertain. The CDR3 spans 16 residues. The trim removed 8 bases at V and 6 bases at J, leaving 13 bases unmatched. CDR3 sequence reads: CASNYGQGVLSGELFF. The CDR3 bases are TGTGCCAGCAACTACGGACAGGGGGTTCTATCCGGGGAGCTGTTTTTT.

In nucleotides, the CDR3 is TGTGCCAGTACCGGATCCGCAGAGGGCACTGAAGCTTTCTTT. As protein: CASTGSAEGTEAFF. The rearrangement joins TRBV19 to TRBJ1-1; unclear D gene. The germline V gene encodes CDR1 LNHDA and CDR2 SQIVND (reference sequence). V was shortened by 7 bases and J by 4 bases, with 16 bases between the two germline ends. CDR3 length equals 14 residues. Filled out from reference TRBV19 and TRBJ1-1, the complete variable domain reads DGGITQSPKYLFRKEGQNVTLSCEQNLNHDAMYWYRQDPGQGLRLIYYSQIVNDFQKGDIAEGYSVSREKKESFPLTVTSAQKNPTAFYLCASTGSAEGTEAFFGQGTRLTVV.

At least ten counts were recorded for this clonotype. The chain joins TRBV9 to TRBJ2-7; D is possibly TRBD2 (5 bases). Germline CDR1 is SGDLS and CDR2 is YYNGEE. The V gene lost 0 bases and the J gene lost 5 bases, with 18 bases spanning the gap. The CDR3 covers 16 residues. DNA of the CDR3: TGTGCCAGCAGCGTAGCTGACTACGTGGTCGAGGACGAGCAGTACTTC. Protein: CASSVADYVVEDEQYF. The variable domain in full, completed from reference TRBV9 and TRBJ2-7, reads DSGVTQTPKHLITATGQRVTLRCSPRSGDLSVYWYQQSLDQGLQFLIQYYNGEERAKGNILERFSAQQFPDLHSELNLSSLELGDSALYFCASSVADYVVEDEQYFGPGTRLTVT.

This chain links TRBV20-1 with TRBJ2-2, with unresolved D. CDR1 is DFQATT and CDR2 is SNEGSKA in the germline V gene (reference sequence). The CDR3 has 16 residues. V was cut by 0 bases and J by 2 bases, with 13 bases left in between. For the CDR3, the DNA is TGCAGTGCTAGAGATTCGGGTAGCCCAAACACCGGGGAGCTGTTTTTT. It is translated as CSARDSGSPNTGELFF.

Only a few counts were recorded for this clonotype. The chain links TRBV6-1 to TRBJ2-7; either TRBD1 or TRBD2 may supply D (5 bases each). CDR1 is MNHNS, CDR2 SASEGT, per germline. V dropped 2 bases and J dropped 3 bases, with 8 bases sitting between them. The CDR3 runs 13 residues. The CDR3 DNA reads TGTGCCAGCAGTGAACAGGGAGACTACGAGCAGTACTTC. Residues: CASSEQGDYEQYF.

Comment on this clonotype: This may come from a read error, since a much larger clone is one base off. V is TRBV29-1 and J is TRBJ1-1; 11 nucleotides match TRBD1. Germline loops: CDR1 SQVTM, CDR2 ANQGSEA. V was pared by 1 base and J by 3 bases, with 7 bases of the junction left unmatched. CDR3 length: 16 residues. The CDR3 bases are TGCAGCGTTGAAGGGACAGGGGGCGTAAAGGACACTGAAGCTTTCTTT. It translates to CSVEGTGGVKDTEAFF.

V usage is TRBV6-1 and J usage is TRBJ2-7; D perhaps matches TRBD1 (6 bases). Germline-derived CDR1 and CDR2 are MNHNS and SASEGT. The CDR3 extends over 14 amino acids. V gave up 6 bases and J gave up 2 bases, with 14 bases separating them. The CDR3 loop is CASRTTGLAYEQYF. CDR3 sequence (DNA): TGTGCCAGCAGAACTACAGGGCTCGCCTACGAGCAGTACTTC.

A few counts support this clonotype. The rearrangement joins TRBV30 to TRBJ1-3; D unclear. CDR3 length: 15 amino acids. Germline values: CDR1 GTSNPN, CDR2 SVGIG (reference sequence). Trimming removed 0 bases at V and 0 bases at J, with 9 bases between. CDR3 in amino acids: CAWSVRVISGNTIYF. The CDR3 nucleotides read TGTGCCTGGAGTGTACGGGTTATCTCTGGAAACACCATATATTTT.

V is TRBV19 and J is TRBJ2-7, with 7 bases that match TRBD1. Germline CDR1 LNHDA, CDR2 SQIVND (reference sequence). J was trimmed by 0 bases and V by 2 bases; bases with no gene match: 4. This CDR3 region has 15 residues. CDR3 amino acids: CASSIRDSSSYEQYF. The CDR3 DNA is TGTGCCAGTAGTATACGGGACAGCAGCTCCTACGAGCAGTACTTC.

The rearrangement joins TRBV5-3 to TRBJ1-6; D is uncertain. TRBV5-3 is an ORF; its function is uncertain. The CDR3 spans 14 residues. The ends were cut back, 8 bases at V and 6 bases at J, with 15 bases in the middle. CDR3 coding DNA: TGTGCCAGCAACTTGATCACAGTTAATTCACCCCTCCACTTT. Its protein product is CASNLITVNSPLHF.

This chain links TRBV12-3 or TRBV12-4 with TRBJ2-3; a possible D gene is TRBD2 (5 bases). The CDR3 is 16 amino acids. Trimming took 2 bases from V and 2 from J, leaving 14 bases between them. The DNA of the CDR3 is TGTGCCAGCAGTTTAAGACCCGACTATCCCACAGATACGCAGTATTTT. It encodes CASSLRPDYPTDTQYF.

This clonotype was seen a few times. This chain uses TRBV6-5 with TRBJ2-1, with D possibly TRBD1 on 6 matching bases. V lost 5 bases and J 0 bases, leaving 11 bases between the germline ends. Looked up from germline, CDR1 is MNHEY and CDR2 is SVGAGI. This CDR3 is 15 amino acids long. The CDR3 DNA sequence: TGTGCCAGCAGTCGGACAGCCAGCTCCTACAATGAGCAGTTCTTC. This translates into CASSRTASSYNEQFF.

As for this clonotype: With a much larger clone just one base away, this may be a read error. The V call is TRBV7-9, the J call TRBJ1-1, with a possible D match to TRBD1 (5 bases). The V gene lost 6 bases and the J gene lost 11 bases, with 13 bases spanning the gap. From germline, CDR1 is SEHNR and CDR2 FQNEAQ (reference sequence). This CDR3 is built from 11 residues. The CDR3 DNA sequence: TGTGCCAGCAGACAAGGGGCCCGGGCTTTCTTT. Protein: CASRQGARAFF.

Ten or more counts support this clonotype. The chain combines TRBV24-1 with TRBJ2-3; no clear D gene. Trimming cost V 3 bases and J 6 bases, with 9 bases left between them. The CDR3 has 13 amino acids. Germline values: CDR1 KGHDR, CDR2 SFDVKD. For the CDR3, the DNA is TGTGCCACCAGTGATCGTCCTTCGGATACGCAGTATTTT. It yields the protein CATSDRPSDTQYF.

The J gene is TRBJ2-7, the V gene TRBV29-1; maybe TRBD1 (5 bases). CDR1 and CDR2 from the germline V gene are SQVTM and ANQGSEA. V lost 3 bases, J lost 2 bases, and 11 bases lay in between. The CDR3 totals 13 residues. DNA of the CDR3: TGCAGCGTTGAGTCGAAGGGGACCTACGAGCAGTACTTC. It yields the protein CSVESKGTYEQYF.

V usage is TRBV19 and J usage is TRBJ1-5; D is possibly TRBD1 (5 bases). The CDR3 has 15 amino acids. V was pared by 8 bases and J by 1 base, with 15 bases between. Germline CDR1 LNHDA, CDR2 SQIVND (reference sequence). Written as DNA, the CDR3 is TGTGCCAGTTGGATCCGGGACGGGAGCAATCAGCCCCAGCATTTT. This gives the protein CASWIRDGSNQPQHF.

In DNA form, the CDR3 reads TGTGCCAGCAGTCCGCCGAGCCCGGGGTACTATGGCTACACCTTC. It codes for CASSPPSPGYYGYTF. This rearrangement joins TRBV28 to TRBJ1-2, with D unclear. The CDR3 is 15 residues long. The V gene lost 5 bases and the J gene lost 3 bases, with 16 bases spanning the gap. Per germline, CDR1 MDHEN and CDR2 SYDVKM.

There are many counts of this clonotype. J is TRBJ2-7 and V is TRBV27; TRBD1 matches at 10 bases. V lost 5 bases to trimming and J lost 5 bases; unmatched junction nucleotides: 15. Germline V lookup: CDR1 MNHEY, CDR2 SMNVEV (reference sequence). The CDR3 runs 17 residues. CDR3 nucleotide sequence: TGTGCCAGCAGTCCCCTTCCACCAGGGACAGGGGCTGACGAGCAGTACTTC. Translating it yields CASSPLPPGTGADEQYF.

In this sample, this clonotype turned up many times. This sequence joins TRBV4-3 and TRBJ1-5; the D is unclear. V shed 1 base and J shed 4 bases, with 11 bases lying between them. Per germline, CDR1 LGHNA and CDR2 YSLEER. The CDR3 sequence is 15 residues long. CDR3 sequence: CASSQARAGNQPQHF. The CDR3 DNA is TGCGCCAGCAGCCAAGCGAGGGCGGGTAATCAGCCCCAGCATTTT.